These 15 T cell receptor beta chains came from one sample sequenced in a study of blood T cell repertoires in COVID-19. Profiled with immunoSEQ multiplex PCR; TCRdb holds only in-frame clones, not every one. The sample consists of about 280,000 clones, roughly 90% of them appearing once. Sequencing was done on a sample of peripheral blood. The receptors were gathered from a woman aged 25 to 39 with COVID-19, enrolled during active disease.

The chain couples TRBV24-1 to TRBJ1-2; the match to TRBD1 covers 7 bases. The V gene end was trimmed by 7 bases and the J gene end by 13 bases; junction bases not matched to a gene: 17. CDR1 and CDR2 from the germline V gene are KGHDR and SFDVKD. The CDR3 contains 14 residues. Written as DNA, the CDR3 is TGTGCCACCAGGCCCGACCGGGACAGCTTCTCCTTCACCTTC. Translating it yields CATRPDRDSFSFTF.

In nucleotides, the CDR3 is TGTGCCAGCAGCCAAGTTGGGGCTCCAGGCGGCTATGGCTACACCTTC. It specifies CASSQVGAPGGYGYTF. V is TRBV3-1 (or the pseudogene TRBV3-2) and J is TRBJ1-2; weak D call: TRBD1 (5 bases). Trimming took 1 base from V and 4 from J, leaving 16 bases between them. Germline assignment: CDR1 LGHDT and CDR2 YNNKEL (reference sequence). The CDR3 has 16 amino acids.

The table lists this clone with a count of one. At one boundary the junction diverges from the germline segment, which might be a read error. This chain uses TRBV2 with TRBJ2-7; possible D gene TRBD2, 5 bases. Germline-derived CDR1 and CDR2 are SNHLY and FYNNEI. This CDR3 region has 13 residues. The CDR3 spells CANSDEGWNEQYF. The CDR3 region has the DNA TGTGCCAACAGTGATGAGGGTTGGAACGAGCAGTACTTC.

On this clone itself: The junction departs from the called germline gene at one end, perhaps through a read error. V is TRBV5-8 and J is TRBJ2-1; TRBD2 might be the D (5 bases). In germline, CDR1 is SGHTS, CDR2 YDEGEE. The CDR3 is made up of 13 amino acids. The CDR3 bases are TGTGCCAGCAGCTTGGGAGGGTACAGTGAGCAGTTCTTC. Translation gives CASSLGGYSEQFF.

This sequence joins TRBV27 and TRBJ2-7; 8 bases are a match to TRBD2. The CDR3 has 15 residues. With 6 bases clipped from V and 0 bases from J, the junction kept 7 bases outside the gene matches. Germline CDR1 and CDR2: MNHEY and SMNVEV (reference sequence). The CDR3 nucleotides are TGTGCCAGCAGCAGAAGCGGGGGAACCTCCTACGAGCAGTACTTC. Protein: CASSRSGGTSYEQYF.

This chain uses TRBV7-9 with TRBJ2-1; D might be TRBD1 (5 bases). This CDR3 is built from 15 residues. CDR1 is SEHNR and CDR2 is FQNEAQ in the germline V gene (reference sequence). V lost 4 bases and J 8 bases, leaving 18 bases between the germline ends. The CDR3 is CASSSLSPGWDEQFF. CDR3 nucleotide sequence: TGTGCCAGCAGCTCCTTATCTCCAGGGTGGGATGAGCAGTTCTTC.

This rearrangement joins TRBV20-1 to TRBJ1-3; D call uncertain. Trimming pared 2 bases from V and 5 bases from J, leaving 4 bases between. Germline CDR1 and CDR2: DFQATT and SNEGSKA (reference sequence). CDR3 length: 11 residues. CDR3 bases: TGCAGTGCTAGATATCGAAACACCATATATTTT. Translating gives CSARYRNTIYF.

The CDR3 bases are TGTGCCAGCTTGGGTGGCGGGGGACAAGAGACCCAGTACTTC. Its protein is CASLGGGGQETQYF. The V call is TRBV5-6, the J call TRBJ2-5, with TRBD2 identical over 7 bases. CDR3 size: 14 residues. Losses at the gene ends were 7 bases for V and 2 bases for J; bases not matched to a gene: 8. Germline V gene lookup returns CDR1 SGHDT and CDR2 YYEEEE.

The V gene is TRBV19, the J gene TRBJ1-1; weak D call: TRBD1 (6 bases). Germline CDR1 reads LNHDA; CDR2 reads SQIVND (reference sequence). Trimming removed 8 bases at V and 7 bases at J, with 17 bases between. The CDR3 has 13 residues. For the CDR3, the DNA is TGTGCCAGTGGGGACACTCAAGAAAATGAAGCTTTCTTT. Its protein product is CASGDTQENEAFF.

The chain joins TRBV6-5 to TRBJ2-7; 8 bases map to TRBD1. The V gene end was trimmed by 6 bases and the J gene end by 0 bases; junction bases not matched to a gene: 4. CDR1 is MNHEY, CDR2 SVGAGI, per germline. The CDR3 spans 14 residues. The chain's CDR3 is CASSRQGISYEQYF. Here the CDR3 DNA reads TGTGCCAGCAGCCGACAGGGGATCTCCTACGAGCAGTACTTC.

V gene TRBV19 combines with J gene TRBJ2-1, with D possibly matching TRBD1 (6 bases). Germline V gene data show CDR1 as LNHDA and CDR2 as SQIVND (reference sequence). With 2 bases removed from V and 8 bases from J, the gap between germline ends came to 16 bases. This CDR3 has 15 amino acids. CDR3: CASSILGATLDEQFF. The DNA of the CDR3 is TGTGCCAGTAGTATACTGGGGGCCACCCTGGATGAGCAGTTCTTC.

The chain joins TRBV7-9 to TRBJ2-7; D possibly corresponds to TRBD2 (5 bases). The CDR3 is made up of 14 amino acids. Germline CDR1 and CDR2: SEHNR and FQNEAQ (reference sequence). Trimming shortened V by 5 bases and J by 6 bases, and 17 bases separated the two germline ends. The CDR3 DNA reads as TGTGCCAGCAGCCAGACACCACGGGATACCGAGCAGTACTTC. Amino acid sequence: CASSQTPRDTEQYF.

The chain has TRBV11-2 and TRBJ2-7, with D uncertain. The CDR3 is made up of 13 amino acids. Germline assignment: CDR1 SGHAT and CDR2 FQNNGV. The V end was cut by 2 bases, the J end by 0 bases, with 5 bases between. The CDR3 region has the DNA TGTGCCAGCAGCTTAAGCCCCTCCTACGAGCAGTACTTC. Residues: CASSLSPSYEQYF.

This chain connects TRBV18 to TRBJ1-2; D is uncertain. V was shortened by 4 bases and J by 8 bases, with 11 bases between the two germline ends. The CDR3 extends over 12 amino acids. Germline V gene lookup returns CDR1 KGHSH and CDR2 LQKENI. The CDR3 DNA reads TGTGCCAGCTCACTAGAGGCCATCGGCTACACCTTC. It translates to CASSLEAIGYTF.

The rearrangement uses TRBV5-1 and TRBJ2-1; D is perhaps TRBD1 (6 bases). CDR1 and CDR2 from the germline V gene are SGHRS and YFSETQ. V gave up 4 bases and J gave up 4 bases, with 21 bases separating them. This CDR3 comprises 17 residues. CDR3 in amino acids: CASSPGQPLLTYNEQFF. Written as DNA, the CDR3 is TGCGCCAGCAGCCCGGGACAACCGCTGCTAACATACAATGAGCAGTTCTTC.